This T cell receptor (beta chain) was profiled in a study of CD8 T cells in ankylosing spondylitis. Study results and caveats: Peripheral blood samples showed relatively rare disease-linked clones, and these clones were CD8+. It was reported that disease-linked clones were significantly enriched in matched ankylosing spondylitis synovial fluid. Characteristic of ankylosing spondylitis blood, it appeared, was a TCR beta motif comprising eight highly homologous variants.

This clonotype has only a few counts. The target antigen is unknown. MiXCR was run by TCRdb on the 5' RACE reads, yielding one entry per CDR3 protein. The sample shows around 770,000 distinct CDR3 sequences, around 20% of them seen only once. Trimming took off 5 bases at V and 5 bases at J, with 22 bases between the two ends. The CDR3 is 16 residues long. Germline CDR1 reads SGHRS; CDR2 reads YFSETQ. The origin of this receptor is a male donor with ankylosing spondylitis. The sequencing sample was made of blood, either unsorted or a sorted T cell fraction (not recorded which). This chain links TRBV5-1 with TRBJ2-5; either TRBD1 or TRBD2 may fit D (6 bases each). The chain's CDR3 is CASSRGKTDSEETQYF. The CDR3 bases are TGCGCCAGCAGTCGGGGGAAAACGGACAGTGAGGAGACCCAGTACTTC.